This T cell receptor beta chain was sequenced for a study of T cell responses to AZD1222 COVID-19 vaccine. Whole-study results and caveats: Recipients of two AZD1222 doses showed rising Spike-specific TCR breadth and depth. Just a handful of AZD1222 recipients were seropositive at baseline. Epitopes outside B.1.351 and B.1.1.7 mutated regions reportedly drew nearly half of spike TCRs. Clonal diversity may have been underestimated in mostly white British donors.

Clones were sequenced by immunoSEQ multiplex PCR, and TCRdb holds only the in-frame ones, with some missing. The table records 77,000 or so clones, 80% to 90% of them present only once. Comments on this clone: Its antigen remains unknown.

This specimen was peripheral blood, taken on day 0 of AZD1222 vaccination. The sequence came from an adult in good health.

CDR3: CASRETSGLSYEQYF. In DNA, the CDR3 is TGTGCCAGCAGGGAGACTAGCGGGTTATCCTACGAGCAGTACTTC. This rearrangement joins TRBV2 to TRBJ2-7, with 10 positions matching TRBD2. J lost 1 base, V lost 6 bases, and 6 bases had no gene match. Germline V gene data show CDR1 as SNHLY and CDR2 as FYNNEI. The CDR3 loop spans 15 amino acids.